Below are 24 T cell receptor beta chains sequenced from a single sample in a study of multiple sclerosis patients with progressive multifocal leukoencephalopathy. Noted time point: 6 to 7 months of natalizumab therapy. The data were produced by immunoSEQ multiplex PCR, yet TCRdb's version contains in-frame clones alone and is incomplete. The table lists 29,000 or so clones, under 90% of them singletons. Material: PBMCs, obtained from a patient treated with natalizumab. These receptors were collected from a human donor with multiple sclerosis.

The chain combines TRBV30 with TRBJ1-5; unclear D gene. V was pared by 0 bases and J by 9 bases, with 15 bases between. The CDR3 covers 14 residues. CDR1 and CDR2 from the germline V gene are GTSNPN and SVGIG (reference sequence). CDR3 sequence: CAWSVAGGIRPQHF. The CDR3 DNA follows: TGTGCCTGGAGTGTAGCCGGAGGGATCAGGCCCCAGCATTTT.

The rearrangement links TRBV10-3 to TRBJ1-2; TRBD1 might be the D (6 bases). This CDR3 has 14 residues. Between the trimmed V and J ends, which lost 2 bases and 3 bases, there was a span of 10 bases. Per the germline V gene, CDR1 is ENHRY and CDR2 is SYGVKD. CDR3 residues: CAISEGQKDYGYTF. In nucleotides, the CDR3 is TGTGCCATCAGTGAGGGACAGAAGGACTATGGCTACACCTTC.

This rearrangement joins TRBV20-1 to TRBJ2-7; a weak D match, TRBD2 (6 bases). Trimming left V 3 bases short and J 3 bases short, with 6 bases between. The CDR3 is made up of 11 amino acids. The germline gives CDR1 DFQATT, CDR2 SNEGSKA (reference sequence). In DNA form, the CDR3 reads TGCAGTGCTAGTAGCGGCTACGAGCAGTACTTC. Translated, it gives CSASSGYEQYF.

This chain joins TRBV12-5 and TRBJ1-3; no clear D gene. Germline-derived CDR1 and CDR2 are LGHNT and FRNRAP. Trimming left V 6 bases short and J 0 bases short, with 18 bases between. This CDR3 has 17 residues. CDR3 in DNA: TGTGCTAGTGGACGAGGCTTGGACGGGTTCTCTGGAAACACCATATATTTT. Translating it yields CASGRGLDGFSGNTIYF.

The V call is TRBV5-1, the J call TRBJ1-1; a weak D match, TRBD1 (6 bases). The CDR3 is made up of 16 amino acids. Germline CDR1 SGHRS, CDR2 YFSETQ. Trimming left V 4 bases short and J 0 bases short, with 16 bases between. For the CDR3, the DNA is TGCGCCAGCAGCCCTGAAAACAGGGCCGTGAACACTGAAGCTTTCTTT. Its protein is CASSPENRAVNTEAFF.

This clone was seen a single time. V gene TRBV4-2 combines with J gene TRBJ2-2; D may be TRBD2 (5 bases). The ends were cut back, 0 bases at V and 3 bases at J, with 11 bases in the middle. The CDR3 is 16 residues long. The V gene's germline CDR1 is LGHNA and CDR2 YNFKEQ. CDR3 sequence (DNA): TGTGCCAGCAGCCAAGAACTAGTGGGCGACACCGGGGAGCTGTTTTTT. As protein: CASSQELVGDTGELFF.

This clone was seen just once. This sequence joins TRBV5-3 and TRBJ1-5, with a tentative D call TRBD1 (5 bases). TRBV5-3 is an open reading frame whose function is uncertain. Trimming cost V 2 bases and J 5 bases, with 23 bases left between them. The CDR3 totals 18 residues. CDR3 coding DNA: TGTGCCAGAAGCTTTGTTATCTCTCCTATGGAAGGGGATCAGCCCCAGCATTTT. Protein product: CARSFVISPMEGDQPQHF.

The chain uses TRBV27 and TRBJ1-5; 9 bases agree with TRBD1. The V and J ends lost 3 bases and 6 bases, in that order; junction bases with no gene match: 9. This CDR3 contains 16 residues. From germline, CDR1 is MNHEY and CDR2 SMNVEV (reference sequence). The CDR3: CASSFSSQGARQPQHF. In DNA form, the CDR3 reads TGTGCCAGCAGTTTTTCCTCACAGGGGGCTCGTCAGCCCCAGCATTTT.

This chain links TRBV7-2 with TRBJ2-4, with TRBD1 matching 10 bases. The CDR3 extends over 19 amino acids. Germline V gene sequence: CDR1 SGHTA, CDR2 FQGNSA. V lost 5 bases and J lost 0; bases outside the gene matches: 13. The CDR3 spells CASSRISGTGAIAKNIQYF. DNA for the CDR3: TGTGCCAGCAGCCGGATCTCCGGGACAGGGGCGATAGCCAAAAACATTCAGTACTTC. The variable domain in full, with the rest retrieved from reference TRBV7-2 and TRBJ2-4, is GAGVSQSPSNKVTEKGKDVELRCDPISGHTALYWYRQSLGQGLEFLIYFQGNSAPDKSGLPSDRFSAERTGGSVSTLTIQRTQQEDSAVYLCASSRISGTGAIAKNIQYFGAGTRLSVL.

The rearrangement joins TRBV7-2 to TRBJ2-7, with 8 bases identical to TRBD2. Germline CDR1 reads SGHTA; CDR2 reads FQGNSA. Trimming took 3 bases from V and 3 from J; bases not matched to a gene: 10. The CDR3 extends over 16 amino acids. The CDR3 region has the DNA TGTGCCAGCAGCTTCCCCTCTAGCGGGTCATACTACGAGCAGTACTTC. Amino acids: CASSFPSSGSYYEQYF.

This rearrangement joins TRBV27 to TRBJ2-1; a possible D gene is TRBD2 (6 bases). The CDR3 sequence is 15 residues long. V lost 3 bases and J lost 7, with 16 bases in between. Germline CDR1 is MNHEY and CDR2 is SMNVEV (reference sequence). This CDR3 reads CASSFLSGAVNEQFF. Here the CDR3 DNA reads TGTGCCAGCAGTTTCTTATCGGGAGCAGTGAATGAGCAGTTCTTC.

The CDR3 here is CASSARQDHNSPLHF. DNA of the CDR3: TGTGCCAGCAGCGCCAGACAGGATCATAATTCACCCCTCCACTTT. The chain carries TRBV9 and TRBJ1-6; the D gene is possibly TRBD1 (6 bases). This CDR3 has 15 amino acids. Germline V CDR1 and CDR2: SGDLS, YYNGEE. Trimming stripped 3 bases from V and 5 bases from J, with 12 bases between.

This clone has just one count. This rearrangement joins TRBV7-2 to TRBJ1-2; D unresolved. CDR1 is SGHTA and CDR2 is FQGNSA in the germline V gene. V lost 4 bases and J lost 6, with 15 bases in between. This CDR3 is built from 14 residues. CDR3 region: CASSSYTSMDGYTF. The DNA of the CDR3 is TGTGCCAGCAGCTCATATACTTCTATGGATGGCTACACCTTC. Using reference TRBV7-2 and TRBJ1-2 for the parts outside the CDR3, the full variable domain is GAGVSQSPSNKVTEKGKDVELRCDPISGHTALYWYRQSLGQGLEFLIYFQGNSAPDKSGLPSDRFSAERTGGSVSTLTIQRTQQEDSAVYLCASSSYTSMDGYTFGSGTRLTVV.

V and J are TRBV7-2 and TRBJ1-5, with 8 nucleotides matching TRBD1. Germline loops: CDR1 SGHTA, CDR2 FQGNSA. The V and J ends lost 2 bases and 5 bases, in that order; junction bases with no gene match: 5. This CDR3 comprises 15 residues. The CDR3 nucleotides are TGTGCCAGCAGCTTACAGGGGGCGGAGGATCAGCCCCAGCATTTT. It is translated as CASSLQGAEDQPQHF.

The J gene is TRBJ1-3, the V gene TRBV7-2; TRBD1 aligns across 9 bases. CDR3 length: 17 amino acids. Germline-derived CDR1 and CDR2 are SGHTA and FQGNSA. The junction had 12 bases not matched to a gene; V was cut back by 5 bases and J by 4 bases. The CDR3 spells CASSLRKNRGLGNTIYF. DNA of the CDR3: TGTGCCAGCAGCCTACGAAAAAACAGGGGGCTAGGAAACACCATATATTTT.

The chain joins TRBV2 to TRBJ2-4; D is unclear. The germline V gene encodes CDR1 SNHLY and CDR2 FYNNEI. V lost 5 bases, J lost 8 bases, and 10 bases lay in between. The CDR3 spans 12 residues. The CDR3 is CASSNRSYIQYF. The CDR3 DNA is TGTGCCAGCAGTAACCGGAGTTACATTCAGTACTTC.

J is TRBJ1-1 and V is TRBV18; D call uncertain. The CDR3 has 16 residues. Trimming removed 2 bases at V and 0 bases at J, with 13 bases between. Germline loops: CDR1 KGHSH, CDR2 LQKENI. The CDR3 spells CASSPNVATVNTEAFF. CDR3 coding DNA: TGTGCCAGCTCACCAAATGTCGCGACGGTGAACACTGAAGCTTTCTTT.

This sequence joins TRBV29-1 and TRBJ2-7; TRBD1 or TRBD2 may be the D gene (6 bases each). The germline V and J ends were trimmed by 6 bases and 5 bases, with 17 bases remaining between them. There are 13 residues in the CDR3. Germline V gene sequence: CDR1 SQVTM, CDR2 ANQGSEA. In DNA, the CDR3 is TGCAGCGTGGCAGGCCTAAGGGGGGACGAGCAGTACTTC. It specifies CSVAGLRGDEQYF.

V gene TRBV10-1 combines with J gene TRBJ2-3, with 8 bases aligning to TRBD2. The junction had 8 bases not matched to a gene; V was cut back by 3 bases and J by 0 bases. Germline V lookup: CDR1 WNHNN, CDR2 SYGVQD (reference sequence). This CDR3 contains 17 residues. The CDR3 DNA reads TGCGCCAGCAGTGAATGGGAGCGGGAGACAAGCACAGATACGCAGTATTTT. Residues: CASSEWERETSTDTQYF.

A few counts support this clone. The rearrangement uses TRBV19 and TRBJ1-4; D is uncertain. Trimming took 3 bases from V and 3 from J, leaving 11 bases between them. CDR3 length equals 15 residues. Germline CDR1 is LNHDA and CDR2 is SQIVND (reference sequence). In DNA, the CDR3 is TGTGCCAGTAGTATTGGCGCCGGACCTAATGAAAAACTGTTTTTT. It yields the protein CASSIGAGPNEKLFF.

This chain joins TRBV5-1 and TRBJ2-6; no clear D. The CDR3 loop spans 14 amino acids. Germline V gene lookup returns CDR1 SGHRS and CDR2 YFSETQ. Trimming stripped 5 bases from V and 0 bases from J, with 6 bases between. CDR3 sequence reads: CASRPSSGANVLTF. The CDR3, as DNA: TGCGCCAGCAGGCCTAGCTCTGGGGCCAACGTCCTGACTTTC.

The J gene is TRBJ1-1, the V gene TRBV7-9, with a tentative D call TRBD1 (5 bases). Germline values: CDR1 SEHNR, CDR2 FQNEAQ (reference sequence). This CDR3 is 11 amino acids long. The V end was cut by 8 bases, the J end by 5 bases, with 9 bases between. CDR3 bases: TGTGCCAGCTGGGGGGGAACTGAAGCTTTCTTT. This codes for CASWGGTEAFF. The variable domain in full, completed from reference TRBV7-9 and TRBJ1-1, reads DTGVSQNPRHKITKRGQNVTFRCDPISEHNRLYWYRQTLGQGPEFLTYFQNEAQLEKSRLLSDRFSAERPKGSFSTLEIQRTEQGDSAMYLCASWGGTEAFFGQGTRLTVV.

The chain carries TRBV5-1 and TRBJ1-1; TRBD1 matches at 7 bases. The CDR3 covers 16 residues. CDR1 SGHRS and CDR2 YFSETQ come from the germline V gene. The V segment lost 0 bases and the J segment 3 bases; nucleotides outside the gene matches: 8. This CDR3 reads CASSLASQGKDTEAFF. In DNA, the CDR3 is TGCGCCAGCAGCTTGGCTTCACAGGGGAAGGACACTGAAGCTTTCTTT.

The chain couples TRBV15 to TRBJ2-6, with D possibly matching TRBD2 (6 bases). The CDR3 is 17 amino acids. V lost 4 bases to trimming and J lost 0 bases, with 13 bases between them. The V gene's germline CDR1 is LNHNV and CDR2 YYDKDF (reference sequence). CDR3 protein: CATSKEGPFSGANVLTF. The CDR3 coding sequence is TGTGCCACCAGCAAGGAGGGCCCCTTCTCTGGGGCCAACGTCCTGACTTTC.